Shown below are 24 T cell receptor beta chains from a single sample sequenced in a study of blood T cell repertoires in COVID-19 (dated by TCRdb to 2018 to 2020). Library prep was done by the immunoSEQ multiplex PCR assay. Drawn from immuneACCESS, this table holds only the in-frame rearrangements with V and J called that TCRdb kept. Clones are partly lost; checked studies trace under half to an unresolved V gene and leave the rest unexplained. This sample gives tens of thousands of clones in total; roughly 92% of them show up just once. Roughly 7.4% of the sample belongs to the ten largest clones. The sample was peripheral blood. The origin of the receptors is a human donor in a cohort sampled during active COVID-19.

The chain recombines TRBV7-2 with TRBJ1-1, with D hard to call. V lost 5 bases and J lost 1, with 8 bases in between. The CDR3 is made up of 13 amino acids. From germline, CDR1 is SGHTA and CDR2 FQGNSA. CDR3 sequence (DNA): TGTGCCAGCAGCACTACACCGAACACTGAAGCTTTCTTT. Residues: CASSTTPNTEAFF.

The chain employs TRBV5-6 and TRBJ1-5, with D possibly matching TRBD1 (6 bases). Germline lookup yields CDR1 SGHDT and CDR2 YYEEEE. V was trimmed by 4 bases and J by 3 bases, leaving 14 bases between them. The CDR3 runs to 15 residues. The CDR3 loop reads CASSAWGGPNQPQHF. CDR3 sequence (DNA): TGTGCCAGCAGCGCTTGGGGGGGGCCCAATCAGCCCCAGCATTTT.

This chain uses TRBV30 with TRBJ1-1; 11 bases are shared with TRBD1. The V gene end was trimmed by 1 base and the J gene end by 1 base; junction bases not matched to a gene: 11. CDR1 GTSNPN and CDR2 SVGIG come from the germline V gene (reference sequence). This CDR3 is 18 amino acids long. CDR3 coding DNA: TGTGCCTGGAGTGCCCTACCCCGGACAGGGGGCAGGAACACTGAAGCTTTCTTT. Encoded protein: CAWSALPRTGGRNTEAFF.

The chain employs TRBV27 and TRBJ1-5; D not resolved. The CDR3 is 17 amino acids. Germline V gene sequence: CDR1 MNHEY, CDR2 SMNVEV (reference sequence). Trimming pared 6 bases from V and 0 bases from J, leaving 18 bases between. The CDR3 reads CASSPYPRSNSNQPQHF. Here the CDR3 DNA reads TGTGCCAGCAGCCCGTACCCCAGATCAAATAGCAATCAGCCCCAGCATTTT.

This clone is a singleton in its sample. This sequence joins TRBV18 and TRBJ2-2; 14 bases match TRBD2. The germline V gene has CDR1 KGHSH and CDR2 LQKENI. The CDR3 has 16 residues. V shed 6 bases, J shed 6 bases, and the junction held 6 bases outside the gene matches. The DNA of the CDR3 is TGTGCCAGCTCCATAGGGACTAGCGGGAGTTCCGGGGAGCTGTTTTTT. Its translation is CASSIGTSGSSGELFF.

The chain uses TRBV5-3 and TRBJ1-4, with 11 bases fitting TRBD1. TRBV5-3 carries the ORF label, with uncertain function. V shed 8 bases, J shed 8 bases, and the junction held 8 bases outside the gene matches. The CDR3 is 14 residues long. The chain's CDR3 is CARNGQGAKEKLFF. DNA of the CDR3: TGTGCCAGGAACGGACAGGGGGCAAAGGAAAAACTGTTTTTT.

The rearrangement links TRBV2 to TRBJ1-4; 7 bases agree with TRBD1. There are 15 residues in the CDR3. The V segment lost 6 bases and the J segment 1 base; nucleotides outside the gene matches: 5. Germline CDR1 SNHLY, CDR2 FYNNEI. The CDR3 sequence is CASRLTGVTNEKLFF. DNA for the CDR3: TGTGCCAGCAGGCTTACAGGGGTAACTAATGAAAAACTGTTTTTT.

This chain connects TRBV11-3 to TRBJ2-7; no clear D gene. The CDR3 is 13 residues long. V lost 4 bases and J lost 2, with 9 bases in between. Germline V gives CDR1 SGHNT, CDR2 YENEEA. CDR3 sequence: CASSSTPTYEQYF. For the CDR3, the DNA is TGTGCCAGCAGCTCGACACCTACCTACGAGCAGTACTTC.

The chain carries TRBV23-1 and TRBJ2-2; D possibly corresponds to TRBD1 (6 bases). TRBV23-1 counts as an open reading frame of uncertain function. The V end was cut by 4 bases, the J end by 5 bases, with 11 bases between. The CDR3 contains 14 residues. The CDR3 DNA reads as TGCGCCAGCAGTCTCCCCAGGGGAACCGGGGAGCTGTTTTTT. As protein: CASSLPRGTGELFF.

The chain recombines TRBV7-2 with TRBJ1-2; 11 bases are shared with TRBD1. The germline V gene has CDR1 SGHTA and CDR2 FQGNSA. V was clipped by 3 bases and J by 6 bases; unmatched bases: 6. The CDR3 contains 15 residues. The chain's CDR3 is CASSLSGQGAHGYTF. The DNA for the CDR3 is TGTGCCAGCAGCTTGTCAGGACAGGGGGCGCATGGCTACACCTTC.

This clone was recorded only once. The chain uses TRBV6-6 and TRBJ2-4, with 7 bases fitting TRBD1. The V gene end was trimmed by 6 bases and the J gene end by 2 bases; junction bases not matched to a gene: 10. This CDR3 contains 16 residues. CDR1 and CDR2 (germline): MNHNY, SVGAGI (reference sequence). CDR3 in DNA: TGTGCCAGCAGCCAGACGACAGGGCGGTCCAAAAACATTCAGTACTTC. Amino acids: CASSQTTGRSKNIQYF.

The chain links TRBV5-1 to TRBJ2-1, with D perhaps TRBD1 (8 bases). V was pared by 0 bases and J by 3 bases, with 16 bases between. Germline V lookup: CDR1 SGHRS, CDR2 YFSETQ. CDR3 length: 17 residues. CDR3 nucleotide sequence: TGCGCCAGCAGCTTGGAAGCGGGACAGGCATACTACAATGAGCAGTTCTTC. Its protein is CASSLEAGQAYYNEQFF.

The J gene is TRBJ1-1, the V gene TRBV6-6, with D unresolved. The V gene's germline CDR1 is MNHNY and CDR2 SVGAGI (reference sequence). The CDR3 has 13 amino acids. V was shortened by 7 bases and J by 7 bases, with 16 bases between the two germline ends. CDR3 loop: CASITDTLIEAFF. For the CDR3, the DNA is TGTGCCAGCATCACTGACACGCTGATTGAAGCTTTCTTT.

The V call is TRBV28, the J call TRBJ2-7; tentative D call: TRBD2 (6 bases). In germline, CDR1 is MDHEN, CDR2 SYDVKM. V lost 8 bases and J lost 2, with 31 bases in between. CDR3 size: 19 residues. The CDR3 DNA reads TGTGCCAGCGAACCGGAATTCCGGGGACGAGGAGGGTTTACCTACGAGCAGTACTTC. Its protein product is CASEPEFRGRGGFTYEQYF.

The chain joins TRBV6-5 to TRBJ1-6; 9 bases fit TRBD1. V trimming: 3 bases; J trimming: 7 bases; junction bases outside the gene matches: 4. The CDR3 is 15 residues long. The germline V gene has CDR1 MNHEY and CDR2 SVGAGI. The CDR3 DNA reads TGTGCCAGCAGTTATGTGACAGGGGGGAATTCACCCCTCCACTTT. Its translation is CASSYVTGGNSPLHF.

The chain employs TRBV5-6 and TRBJ2-5; D might be TRBD2 (5 bases). In germline, CDR1 is SGHDT, CDR2 YYEEEE. V gave up 3 bases and J gave up 4 bases, with 16 bases separating them. There are 15 residues in the CDR3. CDR3 amino acids: CASSSRTPGRETQYF. The CDR3 DNA sequence: TGTGCCAGCAGCTCGCGGACTCCGGGGAGAGAGACCCAGTACTTC.

The chain uses TRBV18 and TRBJ2-5, with 8 bases matching TRBD1. The length of the CDR3 is 13 residues. The junction had 7 bases not matched to a gene; V was cut back by 6 bases and J by 7 bases. CDR1 is KGHSH, CDR2 LQKENI, per germline. The CDR3 bases are TGTGCCAGCTCCCAGGACAGGGATGGGACCCAGTACTTC. Its translation is CASSQDRDGTQYF. Drawing the rest from reference TRBV18 and TRBJ2-5, the complete variable domain is NAGVMQNPRHLVRRRGQEARLRCSPMKGHSHVYWYRQLPEEGLKFMVYLQKENIIDESGMPKERFSAEFPKEGPSILRIQQVVRGDSAAYFCASSQDRDGTQYFGPGTRLLVL.

The chain uses TRBV4-1 and TRBJ2-7; 7 bases match TRBD1. This CDR3 comprises 14 residues. The germline gives CDR1 MGHRA, CDR2 YSYEKL. J was trimmed by 5 bases and V by 2 bases; bases with no gene match: 6. Here the CDR3 DNA reads TGCGCCAGCAGCCAATTACAGGGGATCCACGAGCAGTACTTC. Translating gives CASSQLQGIHEQYF.

The chain employs TRBV5-1 and TRBJ2-3, with D possibly TRBD1 on 5 matching bases. V was cut by 0 bases and J by 4 bases, with 9 bases left in between. The CDR3 totals 14 residues. Germline lookup yields CDR1 SGHRS and CDR2 YFSETQ. CDR3 nucleotide sequence: TGCGCCAGCAGCTTGGGGTCAGGGCCAGATACGCAGTATTTT. This encodes CASSLGSGPDTQYF.

This clone was recorded once. The chain combines TRBV19 with TRBJ2-7; 8 nucleotides agree with TRBD1. The CDR3 totals 14 residues. The V and J ends lost 1 base and 3 bases, in that order; junction bases with no gene match: 2. In germline, CDR1 is LNHDA, CDR2 SQIVND (reference sequence). The CDR3 region has the DNA TGTGCCAGTAGTATAGCGACAGGGGACTACGAGCAGTACTTC. It encodes CASSIATGDYEQYF. Based on the CDR3 plus reference TRBV19 and TRBJ2-7, the full variable domain is DGGITQSPKYLFRKEGQNVTLSCEQNLNHDAMYWYRQDPGQGLRLIYYSQIVNDFQKGDIAEGYSVSREKKESFPLTVTSAQKNPTAFYLCASSIATGDYEQYFGPGTRLTVT.

This sequence joins TRBV28 and TRBJ2-5; 7 bases agree with TRBD1. J gave up 5 bases and V 3 bases, and 12 bases lay outside the gene matches. This CDR3 region has 16 residues. Germline values: CDR1 MDHEN, CDR2 SYDVKM. CDR3: CASSFIRTGRPETQYF. The CDR3 DNA reads as TGTGCCAGCAGTTTTATCCGGACAGGCCGCCCCGAGACCCAGTACTTC.

This clone was found once. The rearrangement uses TRBV5-4 and TRBJ2-5, with D perhaps matching TRBD2 (5 bases). The CDR3 is 14 residues long. V gave up 4 bases and J gave up 1 base, with 11 bases separating them. Germline V gene lookup returns CDR1 SGHNT and CDR2 YYREEE (reference sequence). CDR3 nucleotides: TGTGCCAGCAGCCCCCCGGGGAGCCAAGAGACCCAGTACTTC. This sequence encodes CASSPPGSQETQYF.

The gene calls are TRBV7-2 and TRBJ1-5; tentatively, D is TRBD1 (6 bases). The CDR3 consists of 14 residues. Trimming removed 5 bases from V and 7 bases from J, with 15 bases in between. CDR1 SGHTA and CDR2 FQGNSA come from the germline V gene. CDR3 residues: CASSPRGGGQPQHF. The CDR3 nucleotides read TGTGCCAGCAGCCCGAGGGGGGGAGGGCAGCCCCAGCATTTT.

V gene TRBV6-5 combines with J gene TRBJ2-7; the match to TRBD2 covers 7 bases. The CDR3 loop spans 13 amino acids. V gave up 7 bases and J gave up 4 bases; unmatched junction bases: 7. Germline CDR1 reads MNHEY; CDR2 reads SVGAGI. The CDR3 sequence: CASNRGREYEQYF. The CDR3 coding sequence is TGTGCCAGCAACCGCGGGAGAGAGTACGAGCAGTACTTC.